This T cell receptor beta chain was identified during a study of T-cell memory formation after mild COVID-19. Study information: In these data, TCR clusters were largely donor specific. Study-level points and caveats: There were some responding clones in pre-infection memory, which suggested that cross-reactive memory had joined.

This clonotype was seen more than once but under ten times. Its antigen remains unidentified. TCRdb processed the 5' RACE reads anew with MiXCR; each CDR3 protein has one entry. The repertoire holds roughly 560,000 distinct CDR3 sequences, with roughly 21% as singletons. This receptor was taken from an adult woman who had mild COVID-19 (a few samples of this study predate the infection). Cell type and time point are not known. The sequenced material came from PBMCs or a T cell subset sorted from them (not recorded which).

The CDR3 reads CASSTGQGLKDEQYF. In DNA, the CDR3 is TGTGCCAGCAGCACGGGACAGGGATTAAAGGACGAGCAGTACTTC. The J gene is TRBJ2-7, the V gene TRBV6-2 or TRBV6-3; 9 bases agree with TRBD1. The V gene's germline CDR1 is MNHEY and CDR2 SVGEGT. The ends lost 6 bases at V and 5 bases at J; junction bases unmatched: 11. The CDR3 length is 15 residues.